The clone carrying this TCR beta chain was counted many times. Germline assignment: CDR1 MNHEY and CDR2 SVGAGI. V was trimmed by 7 bases and J by 5 bases, leaving 18 bases between them. The CDR3 runs to 14 residues. The data derive from a study of blood T cell repertoires in COVID-19. Overall study context: Sites across the United States, Italy and Spain contributed samples from acute and convalescent COVID-19. PBMCs, B-cell-depleted T cells, or T cells provided the cDNA or gDNA that made up the material.

As processed by the authors: Reference gene primers were amplified, and this amplification served to estimate nucleated cell counts. Data came from immunoSEQ multiplex PCR; TCRdb stores just in-frame clones and leaves some out. The V and J calls and clone size were taken over from that table, and D and trimming were inferred from the DNA. This sample has 200,000 to 300,000 clones, with roughly 82% found just once. The clonotype was recovered from a woman in her 70s with acute or convalescent COVID-19. The sequencing input was peripheral blood. This sequence joins TRBV6-5 and TRBJ2-7; the D is unclear. The CDR3 spells CASTRAPRGDEQYF. The CDR3, as DNA: TGTGCCAGCACCCGCGCTCCTCGCGGCGACGAGCAGTACTTC.